This TCR beta chain was obtained from a study of beta chain features in type 1 diabetes. Study results and caveats: More deletions and fewer insertions at VDJ junctions were seen in type 1 diabetes patients. Moderate but significant shortening of TCRB CDR3s was recorded in all four CD4+ subsets from Type 1 diabetes patients.

The entirety of the isolated RNA underwent reverse transcription, so expressed TCRB transcripts were sequenced. The data were produced by immunoSEQ multiplex PCR, yet TCRdb's version contains in-frame clones alone and is incomplete. This sample yields hundreds of thousands of clones, of which about an eighth are seen a single time; less than 0.025% belongs to the top ten. This clone was observed a handful of times. Its antigen is undetermined. Germline loops: CDR1 LGHNA, CDR2 YNFKEQ. CDR3 size: 17 residues. The trim removed 0 bases at V and 3 bases at J, leaving 11 bases unmatched. Per donor, one heparinised blood draw averaged roughly 110 mL.

The chain has TRBV4-2 and TRBJ2-7, with TRBD2 identical over 7 bases. Sequenced material: naive CD4+ T cells from blood. The clonotype originates from a man younger than 30 with type 1 diabetes. Written as DNA, the CDR3 is TGTGCCAGCAGCCAAGATACGGCGGGGGTTACTCTCTACGAGCAGTACTTC. It translates to CASSQDTAGVTLYEQYF.